This T cell receptor beta chain originates from a study of T cells in Graves' hyperthyroidism and ophthalmopathy. Study-level background: Prior to any treatment, at the point of initial diagnosis, peripheral blood was collected. The study's findings and limits: Onset of ophthalmopathy came a median approximately 6 months after the model predicted it.

With respect to this clonotype: Its antigen remains unidentified.

CDR1 MDHEN and CDR2 SYDVKM come from the germline V gene. Trimming pared 3 bases from V and 10 bases from J, leaving 13 bases between. The CDR3 contains 14 residues. RNA transcripts gave rise to amplified TCR beta CDR3 regions. HTBI primers drove first-round RT-PCR of the TCR CDR3. MiXCR was run by TCRdb on the multiplex PCR reads, yielding one entry per CDR3 protein. The table lists around 240,000 distinct CDR3 sequences, 16% of them singletons. The sequenced material came from blood. The clonotype comes from a woman aged 18-29 years with Graves' ophthalmopathy. The V and J genes are TRBV28 and TRBJ1-6, with D possibly TRBD1 on 5 matching bases. DNA of the CDR3: TGTGCCAGCAGTTTCGGGACGACCCAATCACCCCTCCACTTT. It is translated as CASSFGTTQSPLHF.